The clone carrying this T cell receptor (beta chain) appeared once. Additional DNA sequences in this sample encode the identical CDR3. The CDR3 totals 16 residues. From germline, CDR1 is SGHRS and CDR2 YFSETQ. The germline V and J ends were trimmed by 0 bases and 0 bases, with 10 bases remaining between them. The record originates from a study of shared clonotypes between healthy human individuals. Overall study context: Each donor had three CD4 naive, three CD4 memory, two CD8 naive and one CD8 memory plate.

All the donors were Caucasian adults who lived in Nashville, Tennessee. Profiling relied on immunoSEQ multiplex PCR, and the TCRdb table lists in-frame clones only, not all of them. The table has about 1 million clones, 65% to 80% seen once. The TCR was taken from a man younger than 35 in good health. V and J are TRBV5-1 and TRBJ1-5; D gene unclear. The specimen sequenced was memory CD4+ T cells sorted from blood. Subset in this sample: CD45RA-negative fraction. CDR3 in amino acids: CASSLEGTGSNQPQHF. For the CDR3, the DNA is TGCGCCAGCAGCTTGGAAGGTACTGGTAGCAATCAGCCCCAGCATTTT.